This TCR beta chain came from a study of spatial heterogeneity in lung cancer (dated by TCRdb to between 2018 and 2020). Describing the broader study: The donors were 65 to 90 patients from the lung TRACERx cohort who had early-stage, untreated non-small cell lung cancer. Follow-up PBMC samples were sequenced whenever available, with a median time to follow-up of around two years after resection. More beta-chain than alpha-chain transcripts were consistently detected, likely reflecting higher beta-chain transcript abundance. In the raw uncorrected reads, each unique combination of TCR and UMI appeared more than ten times on average. In non-small cell lung cancer, the study quantitatively compared TCR alpha and beta repertoires across several tumor regions, matched nontumor lung, and blood. Nonsynonymous mutation counts, determined by whole-exome sequencing of tumor tissue, were related to TCR repertoire features. At surgery, both alpha and beta chains were TCR-sequenced in about 200 tumor regions, 63 to 65 matched nontumor lung samples and 50 to 60 PBMC samples. On the study overall, not on this receptor specifically: Additional single-cell paired TCR alpha and beta sequencing was considered necessary to confirm, at a functional level, the hypothesis that regional TCRs recognize regional mutations. Comparisons of baseline and follow-up blood repertoires included only approximately 15 patients. Ubiquitous expanded tumor TCRs were found in blood more often at tumor resection than at routine follow-up.

From the germline V gene (reference sequence), CDR1 is MNHNY and CDR2 is SVGAGI. From the cysteine through the phenylalanine, the CDR3 covers 15 amino acids. The DNA shown is the 45-base CDR3, in frame from base 1. V has 6 bases trimmed and J has 4 bases trimmed; junction bases matching no gene number 10. Receptor libraries were prepared by 5' RACE. Instrument used: NextSeq 500. To allow correction of PCR and sequencing errors, the TCR library protocol tagged every TCR cDNA molecule with a unique molecular identifier. In the paper's pipeline: Decombinator tools were used for TCR identification, UMI-based error correction and CDR3 extraction. TCRs above a frequency of 2 per 1,000, corresponding to the top 1% of the tumor frequency distribution, were defined as expanded. Renyi diversity was calculated using the R vegan package after each repertoire was subsampled 100 times to 5,000 TCRs. CDR3 similarity networks were constructed using string-kernel similarity of amino acid triplets, with links drawn between CDR3s whose pairwise similarity was above 0.82. The public reads were reprocessed in TCRdb via fastp at Q25 and MiXCR, keeping in-frame beta chains. Each record represents a unique CDR3 protein, reported with the most common genes and DNA among its rows. These V and J calls originate from TCRdb's pipeline instead of the authors' own analysis. The sample yields more than 95,000 distinct CDR3 sequences; about 12% were counted once. 15% to 20% of the sample is held by the ten biggest clonotypes.

What this sample's time point label stands for: blood at routine non-recurrence follow-up after resection. TCR sequencing used whole RNA extracted from tumor and nontumor lung tissue, or from cryopreserved PBMC samples, without cell sorting. Only patients with enough RNA available from two or more tumor regions were chosen for TCR sequencing. This clonotype showed up just a few times. Its binding antigen is unknown. No much larger clone exists at a distance of one base, and base qualities are not known. The sample here was PBMCs, taken at follow-up. The sequence joins TRBV6-6 to TRBJ2-3; a stretch of 7 junction bases matches TRBD1. The origin of this receptor is a male donor with early-stage non-small cell lung cancer. The bases are TGTGCCAGCAGGAACTACAGGGGTAACGCAGATACGCAGTATTTT. This yields the protein CASRNYRGNADTQYF.